This T cell receptor beta chain came from a study of Ad26.COV2.S vaccination and SARS-CoV-2 variants. Whole-study findings and limits: After vaccination, substantial breadth of spike-specific CD8+ and CD4+ responses was reported.

Treatment reported: roughly 20 received Ad26.COV2.S at low or high dose, single or two shots; roughly five received placebo; per-sample allocation not given. Sampling was done on day 63 after the first vaccine or placebo injection. The CDR3 is 14 amino acids. From germline, CDR1 is SGHDN and CDR2 FVKESK. After removal of 2 bases from V and 7 bases from J, the junction contained 2 bases not matched to a gene. TCRdb's table, derived via immunoSEQ multiplex PCR, lists solely in-frame clones and lacks some. The sample yields roughly 420,000 clones, around 89% seen once. Details on this clone: What it binds is not known.

The chain is built from TRBV14 and TRBJ1-6, with TRBD1 identical over 7 bases. This TCR came from a person between 18 and 65 years old who received the Ad26.COV2.S COVID-19 vaccine or a placebo. The source was peripheral blood, collected in a trial of Ad26.COV2.S vaccine versus placebo. The CDR3 loop is CASSQLGQNSPLHF. In DNA, the CDR3 is TGTGCCAGCAGCCAATTGGGACAGAATTCACCCCTCCACTTT. Full variable domain (rest looked up from reference TRBV14 and TRBJ1-6): EAGVTQFPSHSVIEKGQTVTLRCDPISGHDNLYWYRRVMGKEIKFLLHFVKESKQDESGMPNNRFLAERTGGTYSTLKVQPAELEDSGVYFCASSQLGQNSPLHFGNGTRLTVT.